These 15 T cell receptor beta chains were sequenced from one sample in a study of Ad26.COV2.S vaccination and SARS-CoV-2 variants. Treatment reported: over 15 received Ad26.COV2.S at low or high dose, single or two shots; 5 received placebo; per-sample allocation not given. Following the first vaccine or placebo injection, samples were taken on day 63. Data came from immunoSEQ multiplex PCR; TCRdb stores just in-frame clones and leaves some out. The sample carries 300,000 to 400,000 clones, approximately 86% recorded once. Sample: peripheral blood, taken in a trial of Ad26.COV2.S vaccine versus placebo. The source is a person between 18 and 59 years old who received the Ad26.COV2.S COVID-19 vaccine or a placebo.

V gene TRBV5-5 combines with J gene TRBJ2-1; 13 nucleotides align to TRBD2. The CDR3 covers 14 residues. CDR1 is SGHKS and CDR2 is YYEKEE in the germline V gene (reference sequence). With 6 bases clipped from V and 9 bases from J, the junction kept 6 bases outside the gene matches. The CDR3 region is CASILLAGGGEQFF. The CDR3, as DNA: TGTGCCAGCATCTTACTAGCGGGAGGGGGTGAGCAGTTCTTC.

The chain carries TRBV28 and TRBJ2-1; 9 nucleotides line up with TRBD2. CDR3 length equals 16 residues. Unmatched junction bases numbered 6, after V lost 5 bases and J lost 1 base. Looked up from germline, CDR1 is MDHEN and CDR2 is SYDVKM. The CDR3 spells CASSTLAGRSYNEQFF. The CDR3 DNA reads TGTGCCAGCAGTACCCTAGCGGGACGATCCTACAATGAGCAGTTCTTC.

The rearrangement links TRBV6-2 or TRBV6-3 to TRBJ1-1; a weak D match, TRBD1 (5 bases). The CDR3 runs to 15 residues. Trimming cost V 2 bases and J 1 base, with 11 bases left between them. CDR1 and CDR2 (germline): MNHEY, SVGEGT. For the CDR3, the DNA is TGTGCCAGCAGTTACAACGACAGCCCGAACACTGAAGCTTTCTTT. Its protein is CASSYNDSPNTEAFF.

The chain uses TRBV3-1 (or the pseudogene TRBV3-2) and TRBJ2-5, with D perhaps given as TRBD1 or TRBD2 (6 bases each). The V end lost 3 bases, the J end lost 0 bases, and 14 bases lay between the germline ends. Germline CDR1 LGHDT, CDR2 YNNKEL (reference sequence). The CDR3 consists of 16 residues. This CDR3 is CASSQGRRDNQETQYF. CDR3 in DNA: TGTGCCAGCAGCCAGGGCAGGCGGGACAACCAAGAGACCCAGTACTTC.

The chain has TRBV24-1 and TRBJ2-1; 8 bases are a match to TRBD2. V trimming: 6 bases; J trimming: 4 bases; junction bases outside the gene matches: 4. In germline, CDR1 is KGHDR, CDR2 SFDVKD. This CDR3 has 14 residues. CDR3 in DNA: TGTGCCACCAGTAATGAGCGGGGGTACAATGAGCAGTTCTTC. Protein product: CATSNERGYNEQFF.

The DNA for the CDR3 is TGCGCCAGCAGTGAGTCTAGAGCCGGGGAGCTGTTTTTT. Translating gives CASSESRAGELFF. This chain links TRBV10-1 with TRBJ2-2; D remains unclear. Germline lookup yields CDR1 WNHNN and CDR2 SYGVQD (reference sequence). The CDR3 length is 13 residues. V lost 0 bases and J lost 6, with 5 bases in between.

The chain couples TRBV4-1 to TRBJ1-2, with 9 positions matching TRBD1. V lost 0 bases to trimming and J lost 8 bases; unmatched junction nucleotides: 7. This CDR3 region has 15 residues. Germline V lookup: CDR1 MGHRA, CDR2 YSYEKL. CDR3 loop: CASSQDFRQGVGYTF. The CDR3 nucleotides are TGCGCCAGCAGCCAAGATTTTCGACAGGGGGTAGGCTACACCTTC.

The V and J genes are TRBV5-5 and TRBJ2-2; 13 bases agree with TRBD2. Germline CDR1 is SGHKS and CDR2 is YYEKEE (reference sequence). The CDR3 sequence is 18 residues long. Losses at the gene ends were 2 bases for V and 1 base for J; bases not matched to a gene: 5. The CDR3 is CASSLRLAGGWNTGELFF. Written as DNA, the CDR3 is TGTGCCAGCAGCTTAAGACTAGCGGGGGGCTGGAACACCGGGGAGCTGTTTTTT.

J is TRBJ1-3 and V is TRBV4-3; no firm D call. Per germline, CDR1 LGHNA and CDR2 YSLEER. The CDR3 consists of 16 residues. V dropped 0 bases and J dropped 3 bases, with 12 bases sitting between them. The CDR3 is CASSQDTSTLGNTIYF. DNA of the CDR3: TGCGCCAGCAGCCAAGATACGAGTACGCTTGGAAACACCATATATTTT.

CDR3 protein: CASSRVDIGPEQYF. CDR3 nucleotide sequence: TGTGCCAGCAGCAGAGTGGACATAGGTCCCGAGCAGTACTTC. This rearrangement joins TRBV21-1 to TRBJ2-7; TRBD1, as called in the table, went unchecked against the DNA. TRBV21-1 is a recognized pseudogene. The CDR3 contains 14 residues.

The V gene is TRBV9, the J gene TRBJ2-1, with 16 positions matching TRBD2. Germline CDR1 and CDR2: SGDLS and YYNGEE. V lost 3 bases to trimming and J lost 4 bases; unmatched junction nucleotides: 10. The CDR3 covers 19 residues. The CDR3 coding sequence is TGTGCCAGCAGCGCCGCCCCGGGACTAGCGGGGGGGAAGTACAATGAGCAGTTCTTC. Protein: CASSAAPGLAGGKYNEQFF.

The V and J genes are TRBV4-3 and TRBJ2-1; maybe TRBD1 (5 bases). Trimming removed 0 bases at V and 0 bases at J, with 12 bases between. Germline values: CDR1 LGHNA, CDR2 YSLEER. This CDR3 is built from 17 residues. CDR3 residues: CASSQEGAHSSYNEQFF. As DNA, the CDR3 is TGCGCCAGCAGCCAAGAAGGGGCACATAGCTCCTACAATGAGCAGTTCTTC.

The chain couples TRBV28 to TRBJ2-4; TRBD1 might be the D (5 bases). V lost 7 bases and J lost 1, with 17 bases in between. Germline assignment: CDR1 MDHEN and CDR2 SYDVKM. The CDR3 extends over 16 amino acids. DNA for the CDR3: TGTGCCAGCACCGCCAGGGTACTTGGGGCCAAAAACATTCAGTACTTC. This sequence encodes CASTARVLGAKNIQYF.

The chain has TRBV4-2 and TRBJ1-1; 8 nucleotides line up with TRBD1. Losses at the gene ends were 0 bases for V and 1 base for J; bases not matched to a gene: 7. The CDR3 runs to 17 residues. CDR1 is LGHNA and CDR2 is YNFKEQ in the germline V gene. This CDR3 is CASSQDTAGGRNTEAFF. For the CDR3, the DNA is TGTGCCAGCAGCCAAGATACGGCAGGGGGCAGGAACACTGAAGCTTTCTTT.

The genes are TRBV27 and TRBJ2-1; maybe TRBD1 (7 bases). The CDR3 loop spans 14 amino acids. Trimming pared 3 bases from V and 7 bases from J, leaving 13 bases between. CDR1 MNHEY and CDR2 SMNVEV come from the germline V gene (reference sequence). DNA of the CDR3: TGTGCCAGCAGTTTGGAGGGGGCGCGGAATGAGCAGTTCTTC. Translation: CASSLEGARNEQFF.